A single sample gave rise to the 3 T cell receptor beta chains below, sequenced in a study of cytomegalovirus exposure and HLA in healthy donors. This PCR relied on a set of 60 Vbeta primers and 13 Jbeta primers. Produced via immunoSEQ multiplex PCR; TCRdb's table is partial and in-frame only. There are 70,000 to 90,000 clones in the sample; around 80% occur only once, and around 10% lies in the top ten. The sequencing input was PBMCs. Source of these receptors: a male donor in good health and CMV-seropositive.

This clone was recorded a few times. The rearrangement joins TRBV2 to TRBJ2-5; 11 bases fit TRBD2. CDR1 SNHLY and CDR2 FYNNEI come from the germline V gene. This CDR3 comprises 15 residues. The V gene end was trimmed by 5 bases and the J gene end by 5 bases; junction bases not matched to a gene: 7. The CDR3 DNA is TGTGCCAGCAGTCCCGGGACTAGCGGCCTGGAGACCCAGTACTTC. It codes for CASSPGTSGLETQYF.

V is TRBV6-1 and J is TRBJ1-3, with 8 bases that match TRBD1. In germline, CDR1 is MNHNS, CDR2 SASEGT. The length of the CDR3 is 15 residues. The V segment lost 5 bases and the J segment 4 bases; nucleotides outside the gene matches: 7. The CDR3 nucleotides read TGTGCCAGCAGTCCGGACAGGGCAAGGGGAAACACCATATATTTT. Translating gives CASSPDRARGNTIYF.

The rearrangement links TRBV28 to TRBJ1-4; D gene unclear. V gave up 3 bases and J gave up 5 bases, with 10 bases separating them. CDR1 is MDHEN, CDR2 SYDVKM, per germline. This CDR3 is built from 14 residues. CDR3 sequence (DNA): TGTGCCAGCAGTTTCTCCGGACTGAATGAAAAACTGTTTTTT. It yields the protein CASSFSGLNEKLFF.